This note documents a single T cell receptor (beta chain) sequence. The data derive from a study of blood T cell repertoires in COVID-19. Study-level information: The United States, Italy and Spain supplied acute and convalescent COVID-19 samples. Sample material is recorded as cDNA or gDNA derived from T cells, B-cell-depleted T cells, or PBMCs.

Trimming cost V 1 base and J 0 bases, with 9 bases left between them. This CDR3 contains 15 residues. Germline V gene lookup returns CDR1 MGHRA and CDR2 YSYEKL. Authors' analysis steps: Cell counts per sample came from amplifying reference gene primers. Assay used: immunoSEQ multiplex PCR; TCRdb lists only in-frame clones, some missing. V and J calls and clone size are given by that table; D and trimming were obtained from the DNA. Of 250,000 to 350,000 clones listed, around 85% are singletons. This receptor was identified in a woman in her fifties or sixties with active or convalescent COVID-19. What was sequenced was peripheral blood. The J gene is TRBJ1-2, the V gene TRBV4-1; D gene ambiguous. In DNA, the CDR3 is TGCGCCAGCAGCCAAGCGCACAGCTCTAACTATGGCTACACCTTC. Translating gives CASSQAHSSNYGYTF.